A single sample gave rise to the 19 T cell receptor beta chains below, sequenced in a study of cytomegalovirus exposure and HLA in healthy donors. PCR used 60 Vbeta primers and 13 Jbeta primers. Generated by immunoSEQ multiplex PCR, the TCRdb table keeps only in-frame clones and is missing some. The data include 150,000 or so clones; the top ten clones carry 2.2%. The sequencing input was PBMCs. The source of these receptors is a woman aged 18-35 years in good health and CMV-seronegative.

The chain combines TRBV6-5 with TRBJ1-1; TRBD1 matches at 10 bases. Germline V gene lookup returns CDR1 MNHEY and CDR2 SVGAGI. The CDR3 has 15 residues. Germline trimming cut 5 bases from V and 3 bases from J; bases unmatched to any gene: 6. CDR3 nucleotides: TGTGCCAGCAGTAGACCCGGACAGGGGGACACTGAAGCTTTCTTT. This encodes CASSRPGQGDTEAFF.

V is TRBV19 and J is TRBJ1-5, with D possibly TRBD1 on 5 matching bases. With 4 bases removed from V and 0 bases from J, the gap between germline ends came to 10 bases. Germline values: CDR1 LNHDA, CDR2 SQIVND (reference sequence). This CDR3 is 15 amino acids long. DNA for the CDR3: TGTGCCAGTAGTACGCTGACAGCTAGCAATCAGCCCCAGCATTTT. Its protein is CASSTLTASNQPQHF.

The genes are TRBV29-1 and TRBJ2-3; 12 bases are shared with TRBD2. Per germline, CDR1 SQVTM and CDR2 ANQGSEA. The CDR3 totals 15 residues. With 7 bases clipped from V and 2 bases from J, the junction kept 7 bases outside the gene matches. The CDR3 region has the DNA TGCAGCGCTGCTAGCGGGAGGGGGTTCACAGATACGCAGTATTTT. Residues: CSAASGRGFTDTQYF.

J is TRBJ2-1 and V is TRBV11-2, with a possible D match to TRBD2 (6 bases). Trimming removed 0 bases from V and 6 bases from J, with 9 bases in between. Germline V lookup: CDR1 SGHAT, CDR2 FQNNGV. CDR3 length: 14 residues. The chain's CDR3 is CASSLERDSNEQFF. The CDR3 bases are TGTGCCAGCAGCTTAGAACGGGACTCCAATGAGCAGTTCTTC.

The chain employs TRBV28 and TRBJ2-1, with 9 bases identical to TRBD1. The germline V gene has CDR1 MDHEN and CDR2 SYDVKM. The junction had 6 bases not matched to a gene; V was cut back by 5 bases and J by 4 bases. This CDR3 region has 15 residues. For the CDR3, the DNA is TGTGCCAGCAGTACCCCGGGACAGGGTTACAATGAGCAGTTCTTC. Residues: CASSTPGQGYNEQFF.

The CDR3 bases are TGTGCCAGCTCACCAACCCAGGGCTACGAGCAGTACTTC. Translation: CASSPTQGYEQYF. The chain is built from TRBV18 and TRBJ2-7, with D maybe TRBD1 (5 bases). CDR3 length: 13 amino acids. Looked up from germline, CDR1 is KGHSH and CDR2 is LQKENI. Trimming stripped 2 bases from V and 3 bases from J, with 8 bases between. Using reference TRBV18 and TRBJ2-7 for the parts outside the CDR3, the full variable domain is NAGVMQNPRHLVRRRGQEARLRCSPMKGHSHVYWYRQLPEEGLKFMVYLQKENIIDESGMPKERFSAEFPKEGPSILRIQQVVRGDSAAYFCASSPTQGYEQYFGPGTRLTVT.

The chain links TRBV12-5 to TRBJ1-6, with a tentative D call TRBD1 (5 bases). V lost 2 bases, J lost 9 bases, and 17 bases lay in between. The CDR3 loop spans 16 amino acids. The V gene's germline CDR1 is LGHNT and CDR2 FRNRAP. As DNA, the CDR3 is TGTGCTAGTGGTTTGACCACGGGGGGGTCGGGTTCACCCCTCCACTTT. Its translation is CASGLTTGGSGSPLHF.

The chain links TRBV7-9 to TRBJ2-7; 10 nucleotides agree with TRBD1. Trimming took 5 bases from V and 4 from J; bases not matched to a gene: 8. The CDR3 is 15 amino acids. From germline, CDR1 is SEHNR and CDR2 FQNEAQ (reference sequence). The CDR3: CASSEGTGVPYEQYV. DNA for the CDR3: TGTGCCAGCAGCGAAGGGACAGGGGTCCCTTACGAGCAGTACGTC.

This chain joins TRBV27 and TRBJ2-7; D possibly corresponds to TRBD1 (5 bases). Per the germline V gene, CDR1 is MNHEY and CDR2 is SMNVEV (reference sequence). The CDR3 runs to 12 residues. Trimming cost V 5 bases and J 3 bases, with 8 bases left between them. Written as DNA, the CDR3 is TGTGCCAGCAGTCTTACAGGCTACGAGCAGTACTTC. Translated, it gives CASSLTGYEQYF.

The rearrangement uses TRBV19 and TRBJ1-5, with TRBD1 matching 8 bases. CDR3 length: 16 residues. Germline loops: CDR1 LNHDA, CDR2 SQIVND (reference sequence). The V and J ends lost 3 bases and 1 base, in that order; junction bases with no gene match: 5. CDR3 sequence reads: CASSIPGQVSNQPQHF. The CDR3 nucleotides read TGTGCCAGTAGTATCCCGGGACAGGTGAGCAATCAGCCCCAGCATTTT.

This chain connects TRBV10-1 to TRBJ2-2; TRBD2 is a possible D gene (6 bases). V was pared by 4 bases and J by 6 bases, with 15 bases between. Per the germline V gene, CDR1 is WNHNN and CDR2 is SYGVQD (reference sequence). The length of the CDR3 is 15 residues. The CDR3, as DNA: TGCGCCAGCAGTGGACGGGACTCCGGACCCGGGGAGCTGTTTTTT. It specifies CASSGRDSGPGELFF.

The V and J genes are TRBV12-2 and TRBJ2-1; the D call of TRBD2 is as the table states it, not checked on the DNA. TRBV12-2 is shown as a pseudogene. This CDR3 is built from 15 residues. The CDR3 here is CASRLSSGIYNEQFF. In DNA form, the CDR3 reads TGTGCAAGTCGCTTATCTAGCGGGATTTACAATGAGCAGTTCTTC.

This chain uses TRBV10-3 with TRBJ2-3, with a possible D match to TRBD2 (5 bases). Between the trimmed V and J ends, which lost 0 bases and 3 bases, there was a span of 7 bases. From germline, CDR1 is ENHRY and CDR2 SYGVKD. CDR3 length: 14 amino acids. The CDR3 DNA reads as TGTGCCATCAGTGAGTCAACGGGGACAGATACGCAGTATTTT. Amino acid sequence: CAISESTGTDTQYF.

The chain carries TRBV29-1 and TRBJ1-2; TRBD1 matches at 11 bases. This CDR3 region has 16 residues. V trimming: 3 bases; J trimming: 5 bases; junction bases outside the gene matches: 11. Germline V lookup: CDR1 SQVTM, CDR2 ANQGSEA. CDR3 nucleotides: TGCAGCGTTGATGGGACAGGGGGAACAAACTTTTATGGCTACACCTTC. This sequence encodes CSVDGTGGTNFYGYTF.

V usage is TRBV10-1 and J usage is TRBJ2-7; 9 bases map to TRBD2. Germline trimming cut 7 bases from V and 4 bases from J; bases unmatched to any gene: 14. The CDR3 consists of 16 residues. CDR1 is WNHNN, CDR2 SYGVQD, per germline (reference sequence). The CDR3 here is CASISAGGSFPYEQYF. DNA of the CDR3: TGCGCCAGCATTTCAGCGGGAGGTAGCTTCCCTTACGAGCAGTACTTC.

The rearrangement uses TRBV7-6 and TRBJ2-5; 7 positions match TRBD2. The assigned J gene may be wrong: the sequence end matches TRBJ2-7 better. CDR1 and CDR2 from the germline V gene are SGHVS and FNYEAQ. This CDR3 region has 17 residues. CDR3 sequence (DNA): TGTGCCAGCAGCTTAGCGTATGGCGGGAGCAACGGCTACGAGCAGTACTTC. This encodes CASSLAYGGSNGYEQYF.

Turning to this clone: The sample has other DNA sequences that encode this CDR3 too. The chain uses TRBV11-2 and TRBJ1-2; the match to TRBD1 covers 7 bases. CDR3 length: 14 amino acids. Germline V gene sequence: CDR1 SGHAT, CDR2 FQNNGV. Trimming cost V 6 bases and J 2 bases; bases outside gene matches: 6. This CDR3 is CASRSDRSNYGYTF. CDR3 DNA: TGTGCCAGCAGATCGGACAGGTCGAACTATGGCTACACCTTC.

The V call is TRBV5-1, the J call TRBJ1-1; D is ambiguous. The CDR3 has 13 residues. Germline V gene data show CDR1 as SGHRS and CDR2 as YFSETQ. The V end lost 6 bases, the J end lost 0 bases, and 9 bases lay between the germline ends. The CDR3 region is CASKFRVNTEAFF. The DNA of the CDR3 is TGCGCCAGCAAGTTTAGAGTGAACACTGAAGCTTTCTTT.

This chain joins TRBV7-2 and TRBJ1-2; tentative D call: TRBD1 (6 bases). The CDR3 is 15 residues long. Trimming took 5 bases from V and 5 from J, leaving 18 bases between them. Germline CDR1 reads SGHTA; CDR2 reads FQGNSA. CDR3 amino acids: CASSIRQAPGYGYTF. The CDR3 nucleotides are TGTGCCAGCAGCATAAGACAGGCCCCGGGGTATGGCTACACCTTC.